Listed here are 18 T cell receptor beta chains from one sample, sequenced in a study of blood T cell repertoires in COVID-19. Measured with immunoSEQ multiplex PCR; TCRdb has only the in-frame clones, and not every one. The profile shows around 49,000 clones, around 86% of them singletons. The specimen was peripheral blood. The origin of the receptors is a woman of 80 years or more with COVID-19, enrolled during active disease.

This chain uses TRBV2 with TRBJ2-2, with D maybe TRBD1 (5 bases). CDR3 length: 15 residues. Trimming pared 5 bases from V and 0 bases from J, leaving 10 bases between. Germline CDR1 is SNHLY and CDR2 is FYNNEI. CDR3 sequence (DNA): TGTGCCAGCAGTTATGACAGAGCGAACACCGGGGAGCTGTTTTTT. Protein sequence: CASSYDRANTGELFF.

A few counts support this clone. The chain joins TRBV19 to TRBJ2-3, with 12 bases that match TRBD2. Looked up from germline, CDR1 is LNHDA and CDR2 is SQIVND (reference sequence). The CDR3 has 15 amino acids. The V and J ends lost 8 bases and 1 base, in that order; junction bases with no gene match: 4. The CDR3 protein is CASVPSGRGTDTQYF. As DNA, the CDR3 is TGTGCCAGTGTCCCTAGCGGGAGGGGCACAGATACGCAGTATTTT.

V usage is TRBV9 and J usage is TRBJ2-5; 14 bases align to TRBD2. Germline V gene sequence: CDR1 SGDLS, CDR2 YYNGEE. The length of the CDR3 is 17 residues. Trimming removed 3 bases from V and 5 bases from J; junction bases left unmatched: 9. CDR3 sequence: CASSEGTSGSLTETQYF. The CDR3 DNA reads TGTGCCAGCAGCGAGGGGACTAGCGGGAGTTTAACGGAGACCCAGTACTTC.

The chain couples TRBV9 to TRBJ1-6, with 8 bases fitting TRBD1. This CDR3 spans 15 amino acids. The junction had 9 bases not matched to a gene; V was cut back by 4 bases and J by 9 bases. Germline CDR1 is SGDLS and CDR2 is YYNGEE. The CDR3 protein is CASSPRGQGSSPLHF. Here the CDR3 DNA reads TGTGCCAGCAGCCCCCGAGGACAGGGTAGTTCACCCCTCCACTTT.

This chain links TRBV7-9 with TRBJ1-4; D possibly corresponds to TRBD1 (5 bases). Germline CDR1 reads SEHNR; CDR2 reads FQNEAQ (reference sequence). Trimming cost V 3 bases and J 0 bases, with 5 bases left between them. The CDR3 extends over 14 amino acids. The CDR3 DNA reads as TGTGCCAGCAGCTTGACAGCAACTAATGAAAAACTGTTTTTT. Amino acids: CASSLTATNEKLFF. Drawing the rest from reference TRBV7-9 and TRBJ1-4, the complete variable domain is DTGVSQNPRHKITKRGQNVTFRCDPISEHNRLYWYRQTLGQGPEFLTYFQNEAQLEKSRLLSDRFSAERPKGSFSTLEIQRTEQGDSAMYLCASSLTATNEKLFFGSGTQLSVL.

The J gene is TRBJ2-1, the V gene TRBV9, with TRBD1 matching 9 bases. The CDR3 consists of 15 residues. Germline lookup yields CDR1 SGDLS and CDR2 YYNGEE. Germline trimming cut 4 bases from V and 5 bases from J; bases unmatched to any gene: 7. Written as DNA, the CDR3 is TGTGCCAGCAGCATCCGGGACAGGGCAAACAATGAGCAGTTCTTC. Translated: CASSIRDRANNEQFF.

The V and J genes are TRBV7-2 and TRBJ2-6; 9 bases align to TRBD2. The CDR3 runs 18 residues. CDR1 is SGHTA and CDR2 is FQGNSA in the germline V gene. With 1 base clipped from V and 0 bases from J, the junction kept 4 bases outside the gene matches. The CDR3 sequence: CASSLGLAGSSGANVLTF. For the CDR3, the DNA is TGTGCCAGCAGCTTAGGCCTAGCGGGGTCCTCTGGGGCCAACGTCCTGACTTTC.

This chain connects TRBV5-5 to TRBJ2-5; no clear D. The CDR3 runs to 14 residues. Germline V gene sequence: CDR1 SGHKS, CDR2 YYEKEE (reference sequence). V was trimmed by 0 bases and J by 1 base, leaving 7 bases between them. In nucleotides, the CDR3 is TGTGCCAGCAGCTTGGGGGCAGGCCAAGAGACCCAGTACTTC. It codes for CASSLGAGQETQYF.

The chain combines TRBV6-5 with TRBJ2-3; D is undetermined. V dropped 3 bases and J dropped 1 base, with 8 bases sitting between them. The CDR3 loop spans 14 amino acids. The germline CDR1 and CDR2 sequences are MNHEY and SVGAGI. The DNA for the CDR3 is TGTGCCAGCAGTTATAGTCATCGCACAGATACGCAGTATTTT. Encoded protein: CASSYSHRTDTQYF.

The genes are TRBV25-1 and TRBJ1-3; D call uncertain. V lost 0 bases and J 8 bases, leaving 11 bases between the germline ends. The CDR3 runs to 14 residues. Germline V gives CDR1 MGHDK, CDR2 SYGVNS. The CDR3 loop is CASSEYPVTDTIYF. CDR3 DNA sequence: TGTGCCAGCAGTGAATACCCGGTTACTGACACCATATATTTT. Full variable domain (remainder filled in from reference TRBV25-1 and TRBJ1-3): EADIYQTPRYLVIGTGKKITLECSQTMGHDKMYWYQQDPGMELHLIHYSYGVNSTEKGDLSSESTVSRIRTEHFPLTLESARPSHTSQYLCASSEYPVTDTIYFGEGSWLTVV.

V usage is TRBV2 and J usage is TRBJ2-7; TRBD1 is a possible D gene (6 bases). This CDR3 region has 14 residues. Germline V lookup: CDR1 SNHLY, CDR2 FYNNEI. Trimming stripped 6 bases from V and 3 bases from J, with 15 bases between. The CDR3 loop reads CASRGAARFYEQYF. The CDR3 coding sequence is TGTGCCAGCAGGGGGGCAGCCAGATTCTACGAGCAGTACTTC.

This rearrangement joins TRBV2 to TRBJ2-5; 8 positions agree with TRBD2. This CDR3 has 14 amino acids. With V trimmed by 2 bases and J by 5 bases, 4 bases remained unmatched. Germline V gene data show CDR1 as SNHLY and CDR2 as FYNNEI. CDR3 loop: CASSEWTSRETQYF. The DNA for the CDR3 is TGTGCCAGCAGTGAATGGACTAGCCGGGAGACCCAGTACTTC. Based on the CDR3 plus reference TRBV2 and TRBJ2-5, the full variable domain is EPEVTQTPSHQVTQMGQEVILRCVPISNHLYFYWYRQILGQKVEFLVSFYNNEISEKSEIFDDQFSVERPDGSNFTLKIRSTKLEDSAMYFCASSEWTSRETQYFGPGTRLLVL.

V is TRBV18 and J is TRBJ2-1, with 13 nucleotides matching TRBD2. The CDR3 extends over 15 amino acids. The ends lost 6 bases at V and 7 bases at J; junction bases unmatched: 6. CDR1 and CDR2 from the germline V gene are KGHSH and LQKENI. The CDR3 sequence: CASSGLAGQGNEQFF. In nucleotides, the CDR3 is TGTGCCAGCTCGGGACTAGCGGGACAAGGTAATGAGCAGTTCTTC.

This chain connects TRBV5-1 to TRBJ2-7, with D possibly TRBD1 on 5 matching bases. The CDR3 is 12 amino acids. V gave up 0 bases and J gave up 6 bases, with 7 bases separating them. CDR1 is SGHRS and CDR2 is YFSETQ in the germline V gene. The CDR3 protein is CASSLAQGEQYF. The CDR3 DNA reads TGCGCCAGCAGCTTGGCTCAGGGCGAGCAGTACTTC.

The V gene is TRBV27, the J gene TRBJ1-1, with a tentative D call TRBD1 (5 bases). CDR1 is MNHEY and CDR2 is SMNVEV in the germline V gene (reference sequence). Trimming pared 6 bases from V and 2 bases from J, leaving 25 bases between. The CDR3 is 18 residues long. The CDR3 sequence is CASSPPAGGVKLNTEAFF. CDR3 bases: TGTGCCAGCAGCCCCCCGGCTGGGGGGGTCAAATTAAACACTGAAGCTTTCTTT.

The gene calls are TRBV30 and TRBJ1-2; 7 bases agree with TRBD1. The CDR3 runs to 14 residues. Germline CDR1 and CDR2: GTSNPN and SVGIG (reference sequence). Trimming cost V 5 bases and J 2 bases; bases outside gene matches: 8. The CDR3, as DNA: TGTGCCTGGGCTCGGGACAGCGCAAACTATGGCTACACCTTC. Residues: CAWARDSANYGYTF.

The CDR3 coding sequence is TGCAGTGCTAGTCCCACCGCAGGGGTGAACACTGAAGCTTTCTTT. As protein: CSASPTAGVNTEAFF. The chain combines TRBV20-1 with TRBJ1-1, with D perhaps matching TRBD1 (6 bases). CDR1 and CDR2 from the germline V gene are DFQATT and SNEGSKA (reference sequence). The CDR3 loop spans 15 amino acids. Deletions cut 3 bases from V and 0 bases from J, with 14 bases between.

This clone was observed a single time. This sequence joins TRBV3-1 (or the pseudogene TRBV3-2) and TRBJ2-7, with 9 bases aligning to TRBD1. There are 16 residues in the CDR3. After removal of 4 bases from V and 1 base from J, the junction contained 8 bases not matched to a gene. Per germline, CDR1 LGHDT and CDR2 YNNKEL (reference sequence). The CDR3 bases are TGTGCCAGCAGCCCCCAAAATGGACAGGGGTCCTACGAGCAGTACTTC. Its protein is CASSPQNGQGSYEQYF.